A single sample gave rise to the 28 T cell receptor beta chains below, sequenced in a study of T cells after yellow fever vaccination. From the 5' RACE reads, TCRdb called clonotypes with MiXCR, one entry per CDR3 protein. The sample yields tens of thousands of distinct CDR3 sequences, around 3.4% seen once. Sequencing was performed on PBMCs, either bulk or a sorted T-cell subset (CD4+, CD8+, memory, or dextramer-sorted; not recorded which), taken more than 35 days after the first yellow fever vaccination. Source of these receptors: a man between 18 and 35 years old who received the YFV17D yellow fever vaccine.

This chain connects TRBV4-3 to TRBJ1-2, with D unresolved. The CDR3 length is 12 residues. Between the trimmed V and J ends, which lost 0 bases and 13 bases, there was a span of 12 bases. Germline CDR1 reads LGHNA; CDR2 reads YSLEER. CDR3 residues: CASSQDRRTVTF. DNA for the CDR3: TGCGCCAGCAGCCAAGATCGACGAACAGTCACCTTC.

This clonotype was picked up many times. The J gene is TRBJ1-5, the V gene TRBV7-2; perhaps TRBD1 as D (5 bases). Per germline, CDR1 SGHTA and CDR2 FQGNSA. The CDR3 contains 15 residues. The V end was cut by 2 bases, the J end by 4 bases, with 12 bases between. CDR3 region: CASSLLGGANQPQHF. Here the CDR3 DNA reads TGTGCCAGCAGCTTACTCGGTGGGGCAAATCAGCCCCAGCATTTT.

Remarks on this clonotype: A much larger clonotype is one base distant, so this may be a read error. The rearrangement uses TRBV19 and TRBJ1-1; D is unclear. CDR3 length: 15 amino acids. Germline CDR1 and CDR2: LNHDA and SQIVND (reference sequence). Trimming took off 1 base at V and 6 bases at J, with 15 bases between the two ends. The CDR3 sequence: CASSIGAGGSAEAFF. For the CDR3, the DNA is TGTGCCAGTAGTATAGGGGCAGGTGGTAGCGCTGAAGCTTTCTTT. Full variable domain (rest looked up from reference TRBV19 and TRBJ1-1): DGGITQSPKYLFRKEGQNVTLSCEQNLNHDAMYWYRQDPGQGLRLIYYSQIVNDFQKGDIAEGYSVSREKKESFPLTVTSAQKNPTAFYLCASSIGAGGSAEAFFGQGTRLTVV.

In its sample, this clonotype was seen many times. The chain has TRBV4-3 and TRBJ1-5; 8 bases match TRBD1. In germline, CDR1 is LGHNA, CDR2 YSLEER. The length of the CDR3 is 15 residues. V shed 0 bases, J shed 7 bases, and the junction held 5 bases outside the gene matches. The CDR3 region is CASSQDTGGGQPQHF. CDR3 DNA: TGCGCCAGCAGCCAAGATACAGGGGGAGGACAGCCCCAGCATTTT.

This clonotype was counted at least ten times. The chain has TRBV6-2 or TRBV6-3 and TRBJ1-5, with 9 bases identical to TRBD1. After removal of 4 bases from V and 6 bases from J, the junction contained 4 bases not matched to a gene. This CDR3 contains 14 residues. CDR1 is MNHEY, CDR2 SVGEGT, per germline. The DNA for the CDR3 is TGTGCCAGCAGTTTCACAGGGGGCGGTCAGCCCCAGCATTTT. Translated: CASSFTGGGQPQHF.

This clonotype was detected ten times or more. The J gene is TRBJ1-2, the V gene TRBV25-1; D gene uncertain. The CDR3 sequence is 11 residues long. V lost 1 base and J 7 bases, leaving 4 bases between the germline ends. In germline, CDR1 is MGHDK, CDR2 SYGVNS. The CDR3 sequence: CASSESSGYTF. The CDR3 DNA is TGTGCCAGCAGTGAATCCAGTGGCTACACCTTC.

This clonotype was observed at least ten times. The rearrangement uses TRBV2 and TRBJ2-7, with D perhaps matching TRBD1 or TRBD2 (6 bases each). The germline gives CDR1 SNHLY, CDR2 FYNNEI. V was cut by 3 bases and J by 10 bases, with 13 bases left in between. The CDR3 length is 12 residues. CDR3 sequence (DNA): TGTGCCAGCAGTGACCACAGGGAGGTCCAGTACTTC. The encoded protein is CASSDHREVQYF.

This clonotype was detected many times. Here the CDR3 DNA reads TGTGCCAGCAGCAAACAGGGGCAGGGCTACACCTTC. Translated: CASSKQGQGYTF. V usage is TRBV7-2 and J usage is TRBJ1-2; 7 bases fit TRBD1. V was pared by 5 bases and J by 8 bases, with 5 bases of the junction left unmatched. CDR3 length: 12 residues. Germline V lookup: CDR1 SGHTA, CDR2 FQGNSA.

This clonotype was picked up many times. The chain couples TRBV18 to TRBJ2-6, with D maybe TRBD1 (6 bases). The V end lost 3 bases, the J end lost 1 base, and 16 bases lay between the germline ends. Germline V gene lookup returns CDR1 KGHSH and CDR2 LQKENI. CDR3 size: 18 residues. The CDR3 bases are TGTGCCAGCTCACCGCCTGGGACATACGTATCTGGGGCCAACGTCCTGACTTTC. Translated: CASSPPGTYVSGANVLTF.

In this sample, this clonotype turned up many times. The V gene is TRBV12-3 or TRBV12-4, the J gene TRBJ1-1, with D possibly matching TRBD1 (5 bases). The CDR3 has 13 residues. Trimming removed 5 bases from V and 7 bases from J, with 14 bases in between. The CDR3 DNA is TGTGCCAGCAGTATGAGTGGGACCGTTGAAGCTTTCTTT. As protein: CASSMSGTVEAFF.

The sample holds many counts of this clonotype. One end of the junction does not line up with germline, which may come from a read error. The chain has TRBV7-7 and TRBJ1-1; no firm D call. The CDR3 loop spans 13 amino acids. Per the germline V gene, CDR1 is SSHAT and CDR2 is FNYEAQ (reference sequence). CDR3 region: CASSALMNTEAFF. CDR3 nucleotides: TGTGCTAGCAGCGCATTGATGAACACTGAAGCTTTCTTT.

This clonotype is categorized as medium-sized. The rearrangement links TRBV9 to TRBJ2-3; D unresolved. CDR3 length: 14 residues. Looked up from germline, CDR1 is SGDLS and CDR2 is YYNGEE. V lost 4 bases and J 3 bases, leaving 12 bases between the germline ends. The CDR3 spells CASSLDSPTDTQYF. The CDR3 DNA is TGTGCCAGCAGCCTAGACTCCCCAACAGATACGCAGTATTTT. The full variable domain, completed using reference TRBV9 and TRBJ2-3, is DSGVTQTPKHLITATGQRVTLRCSPRSGDLSVYWYQQSLDQGLQFLIQYYNGEERAKGNILERFSAQQFPDLHSELNLSSLELGDSALYFCASSLDSPTDTQYFGPGTRLTVL.

In its sample, this clonotype was seen many times. The CDR3 DNA reads TGTGCCAGCAGTTACACGGACAGGGACATTCAGTACTTC. This codes for CASSYTDRDIQYF. The chain employs TRBV6-6 and TRBJ2-4, with 8 bases that match TRBD1. J lost 8 bases, V lost 2 bases, and 2 bases had no gene match. The germline V gene encodes CDR1 MNHNY and CDR2 SVGAGI (reference sequence). This CDR3 has 13 residues.

This clonotype has a count of ten or more. V is TRBV20-1 and J is TRBJ1-5, with 7 bases that match TRBD1. This CDR3 is built from 13 residues. V shed 5 bases, J shed 3 bases, and the junction held 4 bases outside the gene matches. Germline values: CDR1 DFQATT, CDR2 SNEGSKA (reference sequence). The CDR3 protein is CSAYGQVNQPQHF. CDR3 bases: TGCAGTGCTTACGGACAGGTCAATCAGCCCCAGCATTTT.

The sample holds many counts of this clonotype. The genes are TRBV12-3 or TRBV12-4 and TRBJ2-7; TRBD2 matches 11 bases. The V segment lost 6 bases and the J segment 4 bases; nucleotides outside the gene matches: 5. There are 14 residues in the CDR3. CDR3 residues: CASSRGTSGYEQYV. CDR3 nucleotides: TGTGCCAGCAGCCGAGGGACTAGCGGTTACGAGCAGTACGTC.

This clonotype was seen repeatedly, ten times or more. DNA of the CDR3: TGTGCCAGCAGTCGCGGAAGTGGAAACACCATATATTTT. Protein product: CASSRGSGNTIYF. The chain joins TRBV27 to TRBJ1-3; the D is unclear. Deletions cut 5 bases from V and 3 bases from J, with 8 bases between. CDR1 and CDR2 (germline): MNHEY, SMNVEV (reference sequence). The CDR3 loop spans 13 amino acids.

This clonotype was recorded at least ten times. The genes are TRBV7-3 and TRBJ1-1; no firm D call. The CDR3 runs 14 residues. Germline loops: CDR1 SGHTA, CDR2 FQGTGA. Between the trimmed V and J ends, which lost 2 bases and 5 bases, there was a span of 12 bases. Here the CDR3 DNA reads TGTGCCAGCAGCTTAGACGGGAGAGGAACTGAAGCTTTCTTT. This sequence encodes CASSLDGRGTEAFF.

In this sample, this clonotype turned up many times. The chain joins TRBV7-2 to TRBJ2-5; D call uncertain. From germline, CDR1 is SGHTA and CDR2 FQGNSA. CDR3 size: 12 residues. The ends were cut back, 1 base at V and 5 bases at J, with 5 bases in the middle. The CDR3 sequence: CASSLDRETQYF. Written as DNA, the CDR3 is TGTGCCAGCAGCTTAGATCGGGAGACCCAGTACTTC.

With regard to this clonotype: This may come from a read error, since a much larger clone is one base off. The chain links TRBV10-3 to TRBJ2-1; 11 bases fit TRBD2. CDR3 size: 17 residues. The germline CDR1 and CDR2 sequences are ENHRY and SYGVKD. The trim removed 5 bases at V and 8 bases at J, leaving 14 bases unmatched. For the CDR3, the DNA is TGTGCCATCAGTTCTCCCCTTAGCGGGGGGGCCGTGGATGAGCAGTTCTTC. The encoded protein is CAISSPLSGGAVDEQFF.

This clonotype was counted many times. V usage is TRBV11-2 and J usage is TRBJ2-5; no firm D call. The V gene's germline CDR1 is SGHAT and CDR2 FQNNGV. The V gene lost 5 bases and the J gene lost 2 bases, with 6 bases spanning the gap. This CDR3 contains 12 residues. The CDR3: CASSRQQETQYF. In DNA form, the CDR3 reads TGTGCCAGCAGCCGGCAACAAGAGACCCAGTACTTC.

This clonotype was recorded many times. The chain has TRBV2 and TRBJ1-6, with D hard to call. Trimming took off 6 bases at V and 11 bases at J, with 14 bases between the two ends. The CDR3 runs to 13 residues. Germline lookup yields CDR1 SNHLY and CDR2 FYNNEI. Here the CDR3 reads CASRAVPSAPLHF. CDR3 sequence (DNA): TGTGCCAGCAGAGCCGTCCCCTCCGCACCCCTCCACTTT.

The chain is built from TRBV24-1 and TRBJ2-6; D ambiguous. V lost 1 base, J lost 0 bases, and 3 bases lay in between. Germline CDR1 KGHDR, CDR2 SFDVKD. This CDR3 is built from 15 residues. The CDR3 bases are TGTGCCACCAGTGATTTCAGCTCTGGGGCCAACGTCCTGACTTTC. This codes for CATSDFSSGANVLTF.

This clonotype was seen many times. V usage is TRBV5-4 and J usage is TRBJ2-1, with TRBD1 as a possible D gene (7 bases). The length of the CDR3 is 14 residues. Germline CDR1 is SGHNT and CDR2 is YYREEE (reference sequence). The V and J ends lost 0 bases and 7 bases respectively, with 11 bases between them. CDR3 sequence (DNA): TGTGCCAGCAGCTTGGGCCAGGGGGGAAATGAGCAGTTCTTC. Translation: CASSLGQGGNEQFF.

This clonotype has at least ten counts. This chain uses TRBV20-1 with TRBJ1-6, with a weak D call TRBD1 (5 bases). The length of the CDR3 is 15 residues. Trimming left V 1 base short and J 7 bases short, with 14 bases between. Looked up from germline, CDR1 is DFQATT and CDR2 is SNEGSKA (reference sequence). In DNA form, the CDR3 reads TGCAGTGCTAGAGTCTCAGGGCTGTGGAATTCACCCCTCCACTTT. Translated: CSARVSGLWNSPLHF.

Ten or more counts support this clonotype. This chain joins TRBV7-9 and TRBJ2-5; 8 positions match TRBD2. Losses at the gene ends were 5 bases for V and 4 bases for J; bases not matched to a gene: 3. CDR3 length equals 13 residues. The germline gives CDR1 SEHNR, CDR2 FQNEAQ (reference sequence). CDR3 amino acids: CASSPREGETQYF. Written as DNA, the CDR3 is TGTGCCAGCAGCCCTCGGGAGGGAGAGACCCAGTACTTC.

This clonotype was seen at least ten times. The V and J genes are TRBV5-4 and TRBJ1-1; D is uncertain. The CDR3 contains 14 residues. Germline V lookup: CDR1 SGHNT, CDR2 YYREEE (reference sequence). The V and J ends lost 3 bases and 4 bases respectively, with 13 bases between them. The CDR3 loop reads CASSSGSVGTEAFF. The DNA of the CDR3 is TGTGCCAGCAGCTCCGGGTCGGTTGGCACTGAAGCTTTCTTT.

This clonotype occurred many times. The chain uses TRBV30 and TRBJ2-7; D ambiguous. This CDR3 is 13 amino acids long. Trimming stripped 0 bases from V and 5 bases from J, with 11 bases between. Germline CDR1 GTSNPN, CDR2 SVGIG (reference sequence). The CDR3 loop is CAWSVNVGDEQYF. The CDR3 DNA is TGTGCCTGGAGTGTAAATGTCGGCGACGAGCAGTACTTC.

This clonotype was detected ten times or more. The chain employs TRBV7-9 and TRBJ2-1, with a tentative D call TRBD2 (6 bases). With 5 bases removed from V and 1 base from J, the gap between germline ends came to 15 bases. Germline CDR1 SEHNR, CDR2 FQNEAQ (reference sequence). The CDR3 contains 16 residues. CDR3 region: CASSPDDGRSYNEQFF. The CDR3 DNA sequence: TGTGCCAGCAGCCCTGATGACGGGAGATCCTACAATGAGCAGTTCTTC.